Sequencing of this T cell receptor beta chain was carried out in a study of T cell responses to AZD1222 COVID-19 vaccine. As to this clone: Antigen unknown.

Study-wide findings and caveats: The CD4 TCRs associated with vaccination extended across spike and predominated at 160-218 and 743-854.

Germline V CDR1 and CDR2: SGHRS, YFSETQ. V gave up 0 bases and J gave up 6 bases, with 16 bases separating them. This CDR3 region has 16 residues. Sequenced by immunoSEQ multiplex PCR; TCRdb stores in-frame clones only, minus some. The sample has over 150,000 clones, 85% to 90% seen once. The chain joins TRBV5-1 to TRBJ2-1; the D call may be TRBD1 or TRBD2 (5 bases each). Specimen: peripheral blood, collected 28 days after the second AZD1222 dose. The clonotype originates from an adult who received the AZD1222 COVID-19 vaccine. CDR3 bases: TGCGCCAGCAGCTTGGCCAACCGGGACCTTACCAATGAGCAGTTCTTC. Amino acid sequence: CASSLANRDLTNEQFF.